This entry is about one T cell receptor beta chain. The antigen is undetermined. TCRdb reprocessed the reads via MiXCR and lists one record per CDR3 protein. The table lists fewer than 900,000 distinct CDR3 sequences, roughly 28% of them singletons. These data originate in a study of T cell repertoires in cytomegalovirus infection. The CDR3 spans 16 residues. Germline trimming cut 5 bases from V and 4 bases from J; bases unmatched to any gene: 8. The sequencing here drew on cultured CD8+ T cells from PBMCs, taken from culture after CMV antigen stimulation. The rearrangement links TRBV12-3 or TRBV12-4 to TRBJ2-7, with TRBD2 matching over 13 bases. The receptor was derived from a human donor in good health (CMV status not recorded). Some clones in this sample may be carry-over from other donors' samples. CDR3 coding DNA: TGTGCCAGCAGTACCCGGACTAGCGGGGGTCAATACGAGCAGTACTTC. Translating it yields CASSTRTSGGQYEQYF.